The entry below describes one T cell receptor (beta chain). The antigen is undetermined. In germline, CDR1 is PRHDT, CDR2 FYEKMQ (reference sequence). V was pared by 3 bases and J by 10 bases, with 13 bases between. The CDR3 length is 14 residues. These data originate in a study of Ad26.COV2.S vaccination and SARS-CoV-2 variants. Regarding the study as a whole: TCR breadth and depth estimates may have understated total T cell responses.

Profiled with immunoSEQ multiplex PCR; TCRdb holds only in-frame clones, not every one. Here the sample spans more than 300,000 clones, roughly nine tenths being singletons. The treatment here: around 19 received Ad26.COV2.S at low or high dose, single or two shots; about five received placebo; per-sample allocation not given. Collection of the samples took place on day 63 after the first injection of vaccine or placebo. The clonotype originates from a person between 18 and 65 years old who received the Ad26.COV2.S COVID-19 vaccine or a placebo. This sequence joins TRBV13 and TRBJ1-6; the D gene is possibly TRBD1 (5 bases). Sequenced material: peripheral blood, taken in a trial of Ad26.COV2.S vaccine versus placebo. CDR3 in amino acids: CASSFKTEYSPLHF. CDR3 nucleotides: TGTGCCAGCAGCTTCAAGACAGAATACTCACCCCTCCACTTT. The full variable domain, rest sourced from reference TRBV13 and TRBJ1-6, is AAGVIQSPRHLIKEKRETATLKCYPIPRHDTVYWYQQGPGQDPQFLISFYEKMQSDKGSIPDRFSAQQFSDYHSELNMSSLELGDSALYFCASSFKTEYSPLHFGNGTRLTVT.